These 21 T cell receptor beta chains originate from one sample sequenced in a study of blood T cell repertoires in COVID-19. The protocol was immunoSEQ multiplex PCR, while the TCRdb copy is restricted to in-frame clones and leaves out a portion. The sample consists of 200,000 to 250,000 clones, around nine tenths of them appearing once. The sample was PBMCs or T cells enriched from blood (not recorded which). All receptors come from a woman aged 45-60 years who had recovered from COVID-19.

The V gene is TRBV30, the J gene TRBJ2-7; 10 nucleotides match TRBD1. V lost 5 bases and J lost 3; bases outside the gene matches: 4. This CDR3 has 13 residues. Germline V lookup: CDR1 GTSNPN, CDR2 SVGIG (reference sequence). CDR3 amino acids: CAWGRTGGYEQYF. In DNA form, the CDR3 reads TGTGCCTGGGGTCGGACAGGGGGCTACGAGCAGTACTTC.

The CDR3 loop reads CASSLNTGGYEQYF. The CDR3 nucleotides are TGCGCCAGCAGCTTGAACACAGGGGGCTACGAGCAGTACTTC. The gene calls are TRBV5-1 and TRBJ2-7, with 8 bases fitting TRBD1. CDR3 length: 14 residues. CDR1 and CDR2 (germline): SGHRS, YFSETQ. Trimming at V came to 1 base and at J to 3 bases, leaving 3 bases not matched to a gene. Based on the CDR3 plus reference TRBV5-1 and TRBJ2-7, the full variable domain is KAGVTQTPRYLIKTRGQQVTLSCSPISGHRSVSWYQQTPGQGLQFLFEYFSETQRNKGNFPGRFSGRQFSNSRSEMNVSTLELGDSALYLCASSLNTGGYEQYFGPGTRLTVT.

The chain couples TRBV10-3 to TRBJ1-2; weak D call: TRBD1 (5 bases). Germline V lookup: CDR1 ENHRY, CDR2 SYGVKD. CDR3 length: 14 residues. V was trimmed by 2 bases and J by 7 bases, leaving 14 bases between them. DNA for the CDR3: TGTGCCATCAGTGAGGACCAAGGGGTAGGTGGCTACACCTTC. This sequence encodes CAISEDQGVGGYTF.

The chain is built from TRBV5-4 and TRBJ2-7, with 9 bases identical to TRBD1. The CDR3 contains 14 residues. J gave up 2 bases and V 4 bases, and 4 bases lay outside the gene matches. CDR1 and CDR2 (germline): SGHNT, YYREEE (reference sequence). CDR3 protein: CASSTGQGAYEQYF. The CDR3 coding sequence is TGTGCCAGCAGCACGGGACAGGGCGCCTACGAGCAGTACTTC.

This clone was counted a few times. The genes are TRBV6-5 and TRBJ2-7, with 12 bases identical to TRBD2. Looked up from germline, CDR1 is MNHEY and CDR2 is SVGAGI. The CDR3 loop spans 14 amino acids. Trimming at V came to 5 bases and at J to 3 bases, leaving 2 bases not matched to a gene. The CDR3 region has the DNA TGTGCCAGCAGTAAACTAGCGGGGGGCTACGAGCAGTACTTC. The encoded protein is CASSKLAGGYEQYF.

The gene calls are TRBV7-9 and TRBJ1-3; the match to TRBD1 covers 7 bases. The CDR3 has 16 residues. CDR1 is SEHNR, CDR2 FQNEAQ, per germline (reference sequence). The V segment lost 10 bases and the J segment 0 bases; nucleotides outside the gene matches: 12. In DNA form, the CDR3 reads TGTGCCACAGCCTCCGCGGCAGGGGGCTCTGGAAACACCATATATTTT. Its translation is CATASAAGGSGNTIYF.

The chain uses TRBV2 and TRBJ2-7; TRBD1 agrees at 7 bases. J gave up 5 bases and V 8 bases, and 12 bases lay outside the gene matches. Looked up from germline, CDR1 is SNHLY and CDR2 is FYNNEI. This CDR3 contains 14 residues. In DNA form, the CDR3 reads TGTGCCAGCGGACAGGTTTTAAGTTTGGACGAGCAGTACTTC. Encoded protein: CASGQVLSLDEQYF.

The chain is built from TRBV10-3 and TRBJ1-2; D gene ambiguous. Trimming took 3 bases from V and 5 from J, leaving 10 bases between them. CDR1 and CDR2 (germline): ENHRY, SYGVKD. The CDR3 runs to 13 residues. CDR3: CAISERSEYGYTF. CDR3 coding DNA: TGTGCCATCAGTGAAAGGTCGGAGTATGGCTACACCTTC.

This sequence joins TRBV23-1 and TRBJ2-7; 7 nucleotides match TRBD2. TRBV23-1 is assigned to the ORF class and has an uncertain function. The CDR3 is made up of 14 amino acids. With V trimmed by 2 bases and J by 2 bases, 3 bases remained unmatched. DNA for the CDR3: TGCGCCAGCAGTCAAGGGGGGGAAACCTACGAGCAGTACTTC. Translating gives CASSQGGETYEQYF.

This sequence joins TRBV18 and TRBJ1-1; 9 bases are shared with TRBD1. CDR3 size: 13 residues. V lost 0 bases and J lost 11; bases outside the gene matches: 4. Germline V gene sequence: CDR1 KGHSH, CDR2 LQKENI. The DNA for the CDR3 is TGTGCCAGCTCACCACCGGGACAGGGCGGTGCTTTCTTT. Translated, it gives CASSPPGQGGAFF.

This chain links TRBV5-4 with TRBJ2-1, with 13 bases identical to TRBD2. V was pared by 4 bases and J by 4 bases, with 5 bases of the junction left unmatched. The germline CDR1 and CDR2 sequences are SGHNT and YYREEE (reference sequence). CDR3 size: 16 residues. As DNA, the CDR3 is TGTGCCAGCAGCACCGGGACTAGCGGGGCTTACAATGAGCAGTTCTTC. Translated: CASSTGTSGAYNEQFF.

V usage is TRBV28 and J usage is TRBJ2-7, with 8 bases matching TRBD1. The CDR3 is made up of 14 amino acids. J gave up 2 bases and V 5 bases, and 5 bases lay outside the gene matches. Germline CDR1 MDHEN, CDR2 SYDVKM. Written as DNA, the CDR3 is TGTGCCAGCAGTCGCGACAGGGGTCCCTACGAGCAGTACTTC. Amino acids: CASSRDRGPYEQYF.

The CDR3 region is CASNLSYEQYF. The CDR3 DNA reads as TGTGCCAGCAACTTAAGCTACGAGCAGTACTTC. The rearrangement links TRBV2 to TRBJ2-7; D remains ambiguous. This CDR3 comprises 11 residues. V lost 7 bases and J 3 bases, leaving 7 bases between the germline ends. The V gene's germline CDR1 is SNHLY and CDR2 FYNNEI.

The chain links TRBV25-1 to TRBJ1-1; D may be TRBD1 (5 bases). The CDR3 length is 14 residues. Looked up from germline, CDR1 is MGHDK and CDR2 is SYGVNS. Between the trimmed V and J ends, which lost 3 bases and 1 base, there was a span of 9 bases. The CDR3 nucleotides are TGTGCCAGCAGTGACACCGGGGGGAACACTGAAGCTTTCTTT. Protein sequence: CASSDTGGNTEAFF. Full variable domain (missing parts from reference TRBV25-1 and TRBJ1-1): EADIYQTPRYLVIGTGKKITLECSQTMGHDKMYWYQQDPGMELHLIHYSYGVNSTEKGDLSSESTVSRIRTEHFPLTLESARPSHTSQYLCASSDTGGNTEAFFGQGTRLTVV.

V usage is TRBV2 and J usage is TRBJ2-2; TRBD1 aligns across 7 bases. Germline CDR1 reads SNHLY; CDR2 reads FYNNEI. The CDR3 spans 13 residues. J gave up 3 bases and V 8 bases, and 3 bases lay outside the gene matches. The CDR3 DNA follows: TGTGCCAGCGGACAGGACTACACCGGGGAGCTGTTTTTT. The encoded protein is CASGQDYTGELFF.

This chain uses TRBV5-1 with TRBJ1-6; TRBD1 is a possible D gene (6 bases). Germline V gene lookup returns CDR1 SGHRS and CDR2 YFSETQ. Trimming took off 0 bases at V and 10 bases at J, with 11 bases between the two ends. The CDR3 runs 14 residues. This chain's CDR3 is CASSLEGTSSPLHF. DNA for the CDR3: TGCGCCAGCAGCTTGGAAGGGACAAGCTCACCCCTCCACTTT. The whole variable domain, filled in from reference TRBV5-1 and TRBJ1-6, reads KAGVTQTPRYLIKTRGQQVTLSCSPISGHRSVSWYQQTPGQGLQFLFEYFSETQRNKGNFPGRFSGRQFSNSRSEMNVSTLELGDSALYLCASSLEGTSSPLHFGNGTRLTVT.

The V and J genes are TRBV4-3 and TRBJ1-2, with D possibly TRBD1 on 6 matching bases. Germline values: CDR1 LGHNA, CDR2 YSLEER. Trimming removed 1 base from V and 2 bases from J, with 14 bases in between. The CDR3 is made up of 16 amino acids. The CDR3 DNA reads TGCGCCAGCAGCCAAGGCCCAGCGGGGGCAAACTATGGCTACACCTTC. It is translated as CASSQGPAGANYGYTF.

J is TRBJ2-7 and V is TRBV28, with D tentatively TRBD1 (6 bases). Trimming removed 6 bases at V and 0 bases at J, with 12 bases between. In germline, CDR1 is MDHEN, CDR2 SYDVKM. The CDR3 has 14 amino acids. The CDR3 DNA reads as TGTGCCAGCAGGCGACAGGCCCCCTCCTACGAGCAGTACTTC. Protein sequence: CASRRQAPSYEQYF.

This CDR3 reads CASSDYGYGYTF. The CDR3 DNA reads TGCGCCAGCAGCGACTACGGGTATGGCTACACCTTC. This chain joins TRBV5-1 and TRBJ1-2; no definite D call. There are 12 residues in the CDR3. Trimming stripped 4 bases from V and 5 bases from J, with 9 bases between. CDR1 SGHRS and CDR2 YFSETQ come from the germline V gene.

The V and J genes are TRBV3-1 (or the pseudogene TRBV3-2) and TRBJ2-7; 7 bases match TRBD2. The V gene's germline CDR1 is LGHDT and CDR2 YNNKEL (reference sequence). Trimming cost V 0 bases and J 7 bases; bases outside gene matches: 6. This CDR3 has 14 amino acids. The CDR3 region has the DNA TGTGCCAGCAGCCAAGAGGGAGGGTTTAGGGAGCAGTACTTC. As protein: CASSQEGGFREQYF.

The chain uses TRBV6-4 and TRBJ2-3; 15 nucleotides match TRBD2. Germline loops: CDR1 MRHNA, CDR2 SNTAGT. J lost 1 base, V lost 3 bases, and 5 bases had no gene match. The CDR3 is 18 residues long. This CDR3 is CASSEGTSGRLGTDTQYF. CDR3 nucleotides: TGTGCCAGCAGTGAAGGGACTAGCGGGAGGCTCGGCACAGATACGCAGTATTTT.